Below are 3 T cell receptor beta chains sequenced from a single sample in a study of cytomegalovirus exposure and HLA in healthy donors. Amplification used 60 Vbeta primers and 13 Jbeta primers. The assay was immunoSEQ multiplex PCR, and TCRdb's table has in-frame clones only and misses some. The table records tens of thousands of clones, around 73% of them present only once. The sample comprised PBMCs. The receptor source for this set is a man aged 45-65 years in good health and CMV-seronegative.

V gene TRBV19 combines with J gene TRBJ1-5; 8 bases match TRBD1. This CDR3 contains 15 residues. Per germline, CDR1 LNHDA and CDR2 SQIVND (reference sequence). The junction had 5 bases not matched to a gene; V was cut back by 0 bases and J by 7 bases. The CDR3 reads CASSIDPTGAQPQHF. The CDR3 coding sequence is TGTGCCAGTAGTATAGATCCGACAGGGGCCCAGCCCCAGCATTTT.

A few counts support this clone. The CDR3: CASSHQPGQGTGEQYF. Here the CDR3 DNA reads TGTGCCAGCAGTCACCAACCCGGACAGGGTACGGGGGAGCAGTACTTC. V gene TRBV6-6 combines with J gene TRBJ2-7; 8 bases match TRBD1. The CDR3 is 16 amino acids. CDR1 is MNHNY and CDR2 is SVGAGI in the germline V gene (reference sequence). J lost 7 bases, V lost 5 bases, and 16 bases had no gene match.

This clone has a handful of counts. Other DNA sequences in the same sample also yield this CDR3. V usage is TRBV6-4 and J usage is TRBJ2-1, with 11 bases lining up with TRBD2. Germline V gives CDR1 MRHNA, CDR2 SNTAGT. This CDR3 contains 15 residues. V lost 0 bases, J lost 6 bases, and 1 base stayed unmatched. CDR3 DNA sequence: TGTGCCAGCAGTGACTCTAGCGGGGGGGCCAATGAGCAGTTCTTC. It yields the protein CASSDSSGGANEQFF.